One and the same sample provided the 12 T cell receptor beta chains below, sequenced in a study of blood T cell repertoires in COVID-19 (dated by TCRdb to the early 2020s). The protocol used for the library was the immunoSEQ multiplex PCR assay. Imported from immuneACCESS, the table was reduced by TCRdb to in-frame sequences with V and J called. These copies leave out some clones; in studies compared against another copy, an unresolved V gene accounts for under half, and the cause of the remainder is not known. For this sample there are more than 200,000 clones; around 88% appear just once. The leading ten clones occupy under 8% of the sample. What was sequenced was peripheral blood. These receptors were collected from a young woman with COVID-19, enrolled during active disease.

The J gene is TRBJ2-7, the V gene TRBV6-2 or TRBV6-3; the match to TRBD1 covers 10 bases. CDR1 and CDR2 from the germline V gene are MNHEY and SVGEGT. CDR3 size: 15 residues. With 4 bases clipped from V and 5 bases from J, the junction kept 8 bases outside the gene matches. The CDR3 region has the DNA TGTGCCAGCAGTTTTTCCCGGGACAGGGGTCACGAGCAGTACGTC. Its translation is CASSFSRDRGHEQYV.

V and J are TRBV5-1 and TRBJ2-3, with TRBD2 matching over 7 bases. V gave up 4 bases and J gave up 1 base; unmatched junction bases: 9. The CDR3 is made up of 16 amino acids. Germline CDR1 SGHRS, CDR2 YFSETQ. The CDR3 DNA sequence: TGCGCCAGCAGCCCGACGGGGGAGGGTCGCACAGATACGCAGTATTTT. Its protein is CASSPTGEGRTDTQYF.

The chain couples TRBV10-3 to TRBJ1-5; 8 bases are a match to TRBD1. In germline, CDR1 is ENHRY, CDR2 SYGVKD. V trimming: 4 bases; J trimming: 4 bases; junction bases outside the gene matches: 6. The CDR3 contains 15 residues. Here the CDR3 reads CAISGDRTINQPQHF. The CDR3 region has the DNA TGTGCCATCAGTGGGGACAGGACGATAAATCAGCCCCAGCATTTT.

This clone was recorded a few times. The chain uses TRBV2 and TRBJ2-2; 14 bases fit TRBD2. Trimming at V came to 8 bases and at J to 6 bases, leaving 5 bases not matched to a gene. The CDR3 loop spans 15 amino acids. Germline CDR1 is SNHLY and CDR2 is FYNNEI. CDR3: CASSRTSGRPGELFF. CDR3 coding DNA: TGTGCCAGCTCTAGGACTAGCGGGAGGCCCGGGGAGCTGTTTTTT.

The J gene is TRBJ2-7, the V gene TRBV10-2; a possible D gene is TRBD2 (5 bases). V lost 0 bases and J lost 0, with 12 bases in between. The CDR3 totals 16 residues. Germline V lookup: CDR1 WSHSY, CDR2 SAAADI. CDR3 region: CASSESPSRDSYEQYV. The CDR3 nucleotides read TGCGCCAGCAGTGAGTCTCCTAGCCGAGACTCCTACGAGCAGTACGTC.

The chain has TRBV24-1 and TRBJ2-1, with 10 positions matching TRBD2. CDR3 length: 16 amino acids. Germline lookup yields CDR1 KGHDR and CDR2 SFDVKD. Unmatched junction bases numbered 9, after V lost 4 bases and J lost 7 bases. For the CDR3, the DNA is TGTGCCACCAGTGACGTTTATACTAGCGGGGCGAATGAGCAGTTCTTC. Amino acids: CATSDVYTSGANEQFF.

The CDR3 nucleotides read TGTGCCAGCAGCCCTGGGTATGCGTCGCGGGGCTACACCTTC. It translates to CASSPGYASRGYTF. The V and J genes are TRBV7-9 and TRBJ1-2; D unresolved. The length of the CDR3 is 14 residues. CDR1 is SEHNR and CDR2 is FQNEAQ in the germline V gene (reference sequence). V lost 5 bases and J 8 bases, leaving 18 bases between the germline ends.

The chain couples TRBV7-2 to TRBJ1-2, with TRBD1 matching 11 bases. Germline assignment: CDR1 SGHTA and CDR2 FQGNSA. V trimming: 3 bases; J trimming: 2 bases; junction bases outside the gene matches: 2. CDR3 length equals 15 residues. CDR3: CASSLWTGGNYGYTF. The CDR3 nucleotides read TGTGCCAGCAGCTTGTGGACAGGGGGCAACTATGGCTACACCTTC.

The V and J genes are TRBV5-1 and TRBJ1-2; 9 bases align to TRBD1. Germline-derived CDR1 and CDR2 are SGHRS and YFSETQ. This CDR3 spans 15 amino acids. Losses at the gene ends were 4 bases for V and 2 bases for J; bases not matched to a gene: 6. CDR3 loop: CASSQNRGRNYGYTF. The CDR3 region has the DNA TGCGCCAGCAGCCAAAACAGGGGGCGGAACTATGGCTACACCTTC.

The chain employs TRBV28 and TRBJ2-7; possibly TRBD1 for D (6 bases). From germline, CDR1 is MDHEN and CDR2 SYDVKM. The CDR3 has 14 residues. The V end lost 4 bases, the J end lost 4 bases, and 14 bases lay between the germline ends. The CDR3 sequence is CASSYLGTLYEQYF. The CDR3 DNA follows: TGTGCCAGCAGTTATCTCGGGACACTGTACGAGCAGTACTTC.

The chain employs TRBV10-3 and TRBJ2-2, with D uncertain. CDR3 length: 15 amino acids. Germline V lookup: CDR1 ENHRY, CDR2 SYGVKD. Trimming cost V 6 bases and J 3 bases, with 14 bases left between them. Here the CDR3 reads CAISNPHADTGELFF. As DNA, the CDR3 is TGTGCCATCAGCAACCCCCATGCGGACACCGGGGAGCTGTTTTTT.

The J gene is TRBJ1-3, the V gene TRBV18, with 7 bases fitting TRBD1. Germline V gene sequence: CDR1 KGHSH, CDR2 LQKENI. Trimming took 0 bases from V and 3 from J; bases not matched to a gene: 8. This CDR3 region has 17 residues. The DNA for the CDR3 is TGTGCCAGCTCACCACCGGGACAGAGGTGGTTTGGAAACACCATATATTTT. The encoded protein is CASSPPGQRWFGNTIYF.